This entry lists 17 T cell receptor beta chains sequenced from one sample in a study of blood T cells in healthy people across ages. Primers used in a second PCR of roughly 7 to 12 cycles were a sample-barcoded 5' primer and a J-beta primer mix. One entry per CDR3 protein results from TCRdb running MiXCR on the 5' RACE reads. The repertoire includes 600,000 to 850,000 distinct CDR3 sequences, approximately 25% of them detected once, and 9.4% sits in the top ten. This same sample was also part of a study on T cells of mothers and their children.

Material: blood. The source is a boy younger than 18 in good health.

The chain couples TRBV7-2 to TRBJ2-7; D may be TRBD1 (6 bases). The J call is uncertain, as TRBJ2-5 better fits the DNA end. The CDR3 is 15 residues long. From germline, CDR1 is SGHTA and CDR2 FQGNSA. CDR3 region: CASSLVGRGLETQYF. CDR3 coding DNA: TGTGCCAGCAGCTTAGTGGGCAGGGGATTAGAGACCCAGTACTTC.

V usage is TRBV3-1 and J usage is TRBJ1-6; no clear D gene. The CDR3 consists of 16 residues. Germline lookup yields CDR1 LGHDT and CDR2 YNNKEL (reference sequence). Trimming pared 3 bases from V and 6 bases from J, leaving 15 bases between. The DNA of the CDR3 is TGTGCCAGCAGCCAGGCCGCGTGGCAGGCTAATTCACCCCTCCACTTT. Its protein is CASSQAAWQANSPLHF.

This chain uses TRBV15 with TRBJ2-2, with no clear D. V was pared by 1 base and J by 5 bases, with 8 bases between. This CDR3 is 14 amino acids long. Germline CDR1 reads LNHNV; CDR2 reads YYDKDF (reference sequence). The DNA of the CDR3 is TGTGCCACCAGCAGAGCGGGTTCGACCGGGGAGCTGTTTTTT. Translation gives CATSRAGSTGELFF. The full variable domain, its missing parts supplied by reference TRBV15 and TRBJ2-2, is DAMVIQNPRYQVTQFGKPVTLSCSQTLNHNVMYWYQQKSSQAPKLLFHYYDKDFNNEADTPDNFQSRRPNTSFCFLDIRSPGLGDTAMYLCATSRAGSTGELFFGEGSRLTVL.

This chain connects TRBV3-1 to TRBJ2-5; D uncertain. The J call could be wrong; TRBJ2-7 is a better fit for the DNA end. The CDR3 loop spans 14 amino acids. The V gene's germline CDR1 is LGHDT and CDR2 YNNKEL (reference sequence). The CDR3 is CASSQVFRAGEQYF. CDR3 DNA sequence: TGTGCCAGCAGCCAAGTTTTTCGGGCAGGCGAGCAGTACTTC.

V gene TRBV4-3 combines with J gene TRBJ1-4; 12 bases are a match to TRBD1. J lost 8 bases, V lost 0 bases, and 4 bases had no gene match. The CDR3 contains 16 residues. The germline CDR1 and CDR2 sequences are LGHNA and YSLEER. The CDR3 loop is CASSQDPGTGGEKLFF. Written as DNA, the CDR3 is TGCGCCAGCAGCCAAGACCCCGGGACAGGGGGCGAAAAACTGTTTTTT.

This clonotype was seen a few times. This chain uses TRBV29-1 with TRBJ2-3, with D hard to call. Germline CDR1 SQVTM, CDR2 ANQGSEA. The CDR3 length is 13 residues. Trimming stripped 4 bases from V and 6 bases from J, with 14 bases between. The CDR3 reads CSVVGRVSDTQYF. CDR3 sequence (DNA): TGCAGCGTTGTGGGTAGGGTTTCGGATACGCAGTATTTT.

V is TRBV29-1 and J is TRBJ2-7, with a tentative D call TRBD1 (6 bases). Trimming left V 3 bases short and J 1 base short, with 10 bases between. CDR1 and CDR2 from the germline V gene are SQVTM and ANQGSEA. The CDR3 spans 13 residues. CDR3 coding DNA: TGCAGCGTTGACTCAGGGGAATCCTACGAGCAGTACTTC. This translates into CSVDSGESYEQYF.

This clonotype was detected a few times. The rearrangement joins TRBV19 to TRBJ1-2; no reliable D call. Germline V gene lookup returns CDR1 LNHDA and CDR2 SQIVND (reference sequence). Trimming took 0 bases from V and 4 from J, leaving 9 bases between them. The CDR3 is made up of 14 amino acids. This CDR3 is CASSIETGPYGYTF. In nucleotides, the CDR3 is TGTGCCAGTAGTATAGAGACCGGACCCTATGGCTACACCTTC.

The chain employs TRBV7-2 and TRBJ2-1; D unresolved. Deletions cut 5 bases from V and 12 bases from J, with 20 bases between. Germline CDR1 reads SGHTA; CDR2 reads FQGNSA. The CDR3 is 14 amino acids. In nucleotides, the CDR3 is TGTGCCAGCAGCCCTGGACCCGACTCGACGAGGCAGTTCTTC. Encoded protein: CASSPGPDSTRQFF. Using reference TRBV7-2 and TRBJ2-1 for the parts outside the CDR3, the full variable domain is GAGVSQSPSNKVTEKGKDVELRCDPISGHTALYWYRQSLGQGLEFLIYFQGNSAPDKSGLPSDRFSAERTGGSVSTLTIQRTQQEDSAVYLCASSPGPDSTRQFFGPGTRLTVL.

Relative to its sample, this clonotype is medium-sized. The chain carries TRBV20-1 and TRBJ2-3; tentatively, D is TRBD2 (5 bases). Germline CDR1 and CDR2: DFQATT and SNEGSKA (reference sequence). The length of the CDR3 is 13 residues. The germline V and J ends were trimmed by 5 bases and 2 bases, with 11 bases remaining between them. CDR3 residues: CSAGERITDTQYF. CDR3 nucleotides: TGCAGTGCTGGCGAGCGGATCACAGATACGCAGTATTTT.

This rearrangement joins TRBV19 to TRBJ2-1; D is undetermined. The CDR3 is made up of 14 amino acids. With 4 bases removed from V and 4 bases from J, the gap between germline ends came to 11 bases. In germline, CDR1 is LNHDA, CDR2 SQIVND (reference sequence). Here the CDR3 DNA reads TGTGCCAGTAGTAAGTCTACAGTATACAATGAGCAGTTCTTC. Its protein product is CASSKSTVYNEQFF.

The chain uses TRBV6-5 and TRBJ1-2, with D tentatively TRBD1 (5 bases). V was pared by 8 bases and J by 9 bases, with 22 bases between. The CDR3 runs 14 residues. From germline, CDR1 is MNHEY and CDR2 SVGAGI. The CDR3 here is CASGYSGSGRSYTF. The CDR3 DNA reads TGTGCCAGCGGCTACTCAGGGTCTGGGCGCAGCTACACCTTC.

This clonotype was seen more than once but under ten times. CDR3 amino acids: CASSSRQALYLTQETQYF. CDR3 sequence (DNA): TGTGCCAGCAGCTCGCGACAGGCTCTATATCTCACACAAGAGACCCAGTACTTC. The rearrangement uses TRBV7-2 and TRBJ2-5; possibly TRBD1 for D (6 bases). The germline V gene has CDR1 SGHTA and CDR2 FQGNSA. V lost 4 bases to trimming and J lost 2 bases, with 23 bases between them. The CDR3 loop spans 18 amino acids.

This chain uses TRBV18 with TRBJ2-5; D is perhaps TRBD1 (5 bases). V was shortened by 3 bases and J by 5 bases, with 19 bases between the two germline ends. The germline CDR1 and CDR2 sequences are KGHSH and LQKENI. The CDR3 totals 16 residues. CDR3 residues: CASSPTASPPRETQYF. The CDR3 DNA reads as TGTGCCAGCTCACCGACAGCTTCCCCACCAAGGGAGACCCAGTACTTC.

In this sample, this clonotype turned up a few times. CDR3: CASGLGRTSGATNEQFF. The DNA for the CDR3 is TGTGCTAGTGGTTTAGGGAGGACTAGCGGGGCTACCAATGAGCAGTTCTTC. The chain has TRBV12-5 and TRBJ2-1, with TRBD2 matching 12 bases. Germline assignment: CDR1 LGHNT and CDR2 FRNRAP. This CDR3 has 17 residues. Trimming cost V 3 bases and J 6 bases; bases outside gene matches: 9.

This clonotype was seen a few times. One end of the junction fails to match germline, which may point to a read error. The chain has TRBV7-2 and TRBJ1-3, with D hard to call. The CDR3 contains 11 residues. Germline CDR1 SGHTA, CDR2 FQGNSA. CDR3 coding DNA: TGTGCCAGCTTGGGAGGAAACATCATATATTTT. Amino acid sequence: CASLGGNIIYF.

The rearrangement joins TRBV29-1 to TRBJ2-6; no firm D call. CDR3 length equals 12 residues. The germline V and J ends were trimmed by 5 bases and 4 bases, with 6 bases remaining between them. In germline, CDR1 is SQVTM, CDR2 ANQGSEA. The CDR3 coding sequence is TGCAGCGTTCAGACAGGGGCCAACGTCCTGACTTTC. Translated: CSVQTGANVLTF.